This T cell receptor (beta chain) comes out of a study of T cell responses to AZD1222 COVID-19 vaccine. Using immunoSEQ multiplex PCR, the repertoire was profiled, and TCRdb retains in-frame clones only, with some absent. Here the sample spans roughly 120,000 clones, roughly 91% being singletons. Germline V lookup: CDR1 LGHDT, CDR2 YNNKEL (reference sequence). The CDR3 covers 16 residues. J gave up 3 bases and V 2 bases, and 6 bases lay outside the gene matches. Study-level findings and limits: Reports say nearly half of spike-specific TCRs go after unmutated variant regions. Only a handful of individuals given AZD1222 were seropositive at baseline. Sampled repertoires all dated from after the peak T cell response. Elevations in Spike-specific TCR breadth and depth followed administration of two AZD1222 doses.

In regard to this clone: Its antigen is unknown.

The specimen was peripheral blood, collected 28 days after the second AZD1222 dose. The V call is TRBV3-1 (or the pseudogene TRBV3-2), the J call TRBJ2-1; 8 nucleotides agree with TRBD2. This TCR was recovered from an adult who received the AZD1222 COVID-19 vaccine. The CDR3 here is CASSQTSGSHYNEQFF. The CDR3 DNA reads as TGTGCCAGCAGCCAAACGAGCGGGAGTCACTACAATGAGCAGTTCTTC.